The 22 T cell receptor beta chains below all came from one sample that was sequenced in a study of T-cell memory formation after mild COVID-19. TCRdb re-called the 5' RACE reads with MiXCR, one entry per CDR3 protein. The sample shows tens of thousands of distinct CDR3 sequences, approximately 15% of them seen only once. The sample comprised PBMCs or a T cell subset sorted from them (not recorded which). All receptors derive from a man aged 18 to 35 who had mild COVID-19 (a few samples of this study predate the infection). Cell type and time point are not known.

The gene calls are TRBV11-2 and TRBJ1-6, with D hard to call. Germline CDR1 is SGHAT and CDR2 is FQNNGV. Trimming shortened V by 1 base and J by 11 bases, and 12 bases separated the two germline ends. The CDR3 consists of 14 residues. CDR3 DNA: TGTGCCAGCAGCTTAGTTCCAGATAGGGCACCCCTCCACTTT. Protein product: CASSLVPDRAPLHF.

This clonotype has a handful of counts. The J gene is TRBJ2-7, the V gene TRBV13; D may be TRBD1 or TRBD2 (5 bases each). The CDR3 is 14 amino acids. V lost 0 bases and J lost 3, with 9 bases in between. CDR1 is PRHDT and CDR2 is FYEKMQ in the germline V gene (reference sequence). The CDR3 here is CASSLGGTLYEQYF. Written as DNA, the CDR3 is TGTGCCAGCAGCTTAGGGGGGACCCTCTACGAGCAGTACTTC.

The chain joins TRBV7-9 to TRBJ1-1; 9 nucleotides match TRBD1. The V and J ends lost 1 base and 1 base, in that order; junction bases with no gene match: 1. The CDR3 consists of 15 residues. The germline V gene encodes CDR1 SEHNR and CDR2 FQNEAQ (reference sequence). The CDR3 DNA reads as TGTGCCAGCAGCTTAGGACAGGGGGAGAACACTGAAGCTTTCTTT. It encodes CASSLGQGENTEAFF.

The sample holds a few counts of this clonotype. J is TRBJ2-1 and V is TRBV4-3; 9 bases are shared with TRBD2. Trimming cost V 0 bases and J 8 bases; bases outside gene matches: 5. The CDR3 is made up of 15 amino acids. Per the germline V gene, CDR1 is LGHNA and CDR2 is YSLEER. CDR3 protein: CASSQDPGLAYEQFF. The CDR3 DNA is TGCGCCAGCAGCCAAGATCCAGGACTAGCGTATGAGCAGTTCTTC.

This clonotype was observed a few times. The rearrangement links TRBV7-9 to TRBJ2-1; D unresolved. CDR1 and CDR2 (germline): SEHNR, FQNEAQ (reference sequence). The CDR3 extends over 13 amino acids. V was trimmed by 4 bases and J by 6 bases, leaving 10 bases between them. The DNA for the CDR3 is TGTGCCAGCAGCTCGGCTCTGGCCAATGAGCAGTTCTTC. It encodes CASSSALANEQFF. Supplemented by reference TRBV7-9 and TRBJ2-1, the full variable domain reads DTGVSQNPRHKITKRGQNVTFRCDPISEHNRLYWYRQTLGQGPEFLTYFQNEAQLEKSRLLSDRFSAERPKGSFSTLEIQRTEQGDSAMYLCASSSALANEQFFGPGTRLTVL.

This clonotype was counted only a few times. The chain carries TRBV19 and TRBJ2-7; 8 bases line up with TRBD2. The V gene end was trimmed by 5 bases and the J gene end by 5 bases; junction bases not matched to a gene: 8. The length of the CDR3 is 14 residues. CDR1 LNHDA and CDR2 SQIVND come from the germline V gene (reference sequence). CDR3 sequence (DNA): TGTGCCAGTAGTCCCGCCGGGGGGGTCAACGAGCAGTACTTC. Amino acid sequence: CASSPAGGVNEQYF.

This clonotype was found a few times. J is TRBJ1-2 and V is TRBV7-9; D is unclear. The CDR3 is 12 residues long. V was cut by 0 bases and J by 10 bases, with 9 bases left in between. Germline loops: CDR1 SEHNR, CDR2 FQNEAQ (reference sequence). The CDR3 loop reads CASSLAGQLYTF. CDR3 DNA sequence: TGTGCCAGCAGCTTAGCTGGTCAGCTCTACACCTTC.

V usage is TRBV9 and J usage is TRBJ2-1; D is uncertain. This CDR3 comprises 16 residues. Deletions cut 3 bases from V and 0 bases from J, with 13 bases between. Germline V gives CDR1 SGDLS, CDR2 YYNGEE. CDR3 DNA: TGTGCCAGCAGCGCGGTGTCGATTCTCTCCTACAATGAGCAGTTCTTC. This gives the protein CASSAVSILSYNEQFF.

This clonotype has ten or more counts. The CDR3, as DNA: TGTGCCAGCAGTTGGGGGAACAATGAGCAGTTCTTC. It encodes CASSWGNNEQFF. The chain has TRBV12-3 or TRBV12-4 and TRBJ2-1; D possibly matches TRBD1 or TRBD2 (5 bases each). V was trimmed by 4 bases and J by 5 bases, leaving 6 bases between them. The CDR3 extends over 12 amino acids.

This clonotype was detected only a few times. The CDR3 coding sequence is TGCAGTGCTGGGGTTCGTGAAGGGACTGGAAACACCATATATTTT. Encoded protein: CSAGVREGTGNTIYF. The V and J genes are TRBV20-1 and TRBJ1-3; no definite D call. The ends were cut back, 5 bases at V and 2 bases at J, with 16 bases in the middle. The germline gives CDR1 DFQATT, CDR2 SNEGSKA (reference sequence). CDR3 size: 15 residues.

This clonotype has only a few counts. The chain uses TRBV7-9 and TRBJ2-3; maybe TRBD2 (6 bases). Germline-derived CDR1 and CDR2 are SEHNR and FQNEAQ (reference sequence). V was cut by 4 bases and J by 6 bases, with 20 bases left in between. This CDR3 is built from 16 residues. The CDR3 loop reads CASSSLDMGGQDTQYF. The CDR3 coding sequence is TGTGCCAGCAGCTCCCTGGACATGGGGGGTCAGGATACGCAGTATTTT.

The chain carries TRBV4-2 and TRBJ1-4; D is possibly TRBD1 (6 bases). Trimming cost V 0 bases and J 0 bases, with 8 bases left between them. Germline CDR1 and CDR2: LGHNA and YNFKEQ. The CDR3 spans 16 residues. This chain's CDR3 is CASSQDAGATNEKLFF. CDR3 bases: TGTGCCAGCAGCCAAGACGCAGGGGCAACTAATGAAAAACTGTTTTTT.

This clonotype was observed at least ten times. The rearrangement uses TRBV4-2 and TRBJ2-5, with TRBD2 matching over 8 bases. Germline loops: CDR1 LGHNA, CDR2 YNFKEQ. Trimming at V came to 0 bases and at J to 4 bases, leaving 4 bases not matched to a gene. This CDR3 region has 15 residues. CDR3 coding DNA: TGTGCCAGCAGCCAAGATTACGGGGGGGCAGAGACCCAGTACTTC. It is translated as CASSQDYGGAETQYF.

This clonotype was picked up a small number of times. V gene TRBV5-1 combines with J gene TRBJ2-1; D is tentatively TRBD1 or TRBD2 (5 bases each). The V end was cut by 3 bases, the J end by 6 bases, with 19 bases between. CDR1 and CDR2 from the germline V gene are SGHRS and YFSETQ. The length of the CDR3 is 16 residues. CDR3 in amino acids: CASSSSWGYSINEQFF. CDR3 sequence (DNA): TGCGCCAGCAGCTCCTCTTGGGGGTACTCCATCAATGAGCAGTTCTTC.

This chain links TRBV4-1 with TRBJ1-2, with TRBD1 matching over 8 bases. V was pared by 3 bases and J by 2 bases, with 8 bases of the junction left unmatched. The CDR3 runs to 16 residues. Germline CDR1 reads MGHRA; CDR2 reads YSYEKL. This CDR3 reads CASSQAGQGLNYGYTF. Here the CDR3 DNA reads TGCGCCAGCAGCCAGGCAGGACAGGGCTTAAACTATGGCTACACCTTC.

The CDR3 nucleotides read TGTGCCAGCACCCACCCACTTACAGATACGCAGTATTTT. Its translation is CASTHPLTDTQYF. This chain connects TRBV12-3 or TRBV12-4 to TRBJ2-3; unclear D gene. This CDR3 contains 13 residues. The V and J ends lost 7 bases and 3 bases respectively, with 11 bases between them.

The chain joins TRBV14 to TRBJ2-3, with 9 positions matching TRBD1. Trimming took 2 bases from V and 0 from J; bases not matched to a gene: 3. The germline V gene encodes CDR1 SGHDN and CDR2 FVKESK. The CDR3 sequence is 16 residues long. This CDR3 is CASSQHGQGSTDTQYF. The CDR3, as DNA: TGTGCCAGCAGCCAACACGGACAGGGGAGCACAGATACGCAGTATTTT.

This clonotype was found once. The chain employs TRBV6-2 or TRBV6-3 and TRBJ1-1; D possibly corresponds to TRBD1 (6 bases). This CDR3 region has 13 residues. V gave up 6 bases and J gave up 3 bases, with 11 bases separating them. Germline V gene sequence: CDR1 MNHEY, CDR2 SVGEGT. CDR3: CASSQQGYTEAFF. The CDR3 DNA follows: TGTGCCAGCAGCCAACAGGGATACACTGAAGCTTTCTTT.

The chain carries TRBV29-1 and TRBJ2-2, with TRBD1 identical over 7 bases. V trimming: 1 base; J trimming: 5 bases; junction bases outside the gene matches: 7. The CDR3 is 15 amino acids. CDR1 is SQVTM, CDR2 ANQGSEA, per germline. CDR3 amino acids: CSVEVRGRETGELFF. CDR3 in DNA: TGCAGCGTTGAAGTTAGGGGGCGAGAAACCGGGGAGCTGTTTTTT.

This chain joins TRBV4-1 and TRBJ2-3; possibly TRBD2 for D (6 bases). The germline V and J ends were trimmed by 1 base and 2 bases, with 16 bases remaining between them. The CDR3 sequence is 17 residues long. Germline values: CDR1 MGHRA, CDR2 YSYEKL. CDR3 sequence: CASSQVGGGLYTDTQYF. The CDR3 DNA follows: TGCGCCAGCAGCCAAGTTGGTGGGGGGTTATACACAGATACGCAGTATTTT.

This chain joins TRBV12-3 or TRBV12-4 and TRBJ2-1; unclear D gene. Trimming took 5 bases from V and 10 from J, leaving 15 bases between them. The CDR3 is 13 residues long. The CDR3 spells CASSPLASHEQFF. The CDR3 nucleotides read TGTGCCAGCAGTCCCCTGGCAAGCCACGAGCAGTTCTTC.

J is TRBJ2-1 and V is TRBV6-5, with D perhaps matching TRBD2 (7 bases). The CDR3 consists of 13 residues. Germline loops: CDR1 MNHEY, CDR2 SVGAGI. V gave up 6 bases and J gave up 7 bases, with 13 bases separating them. Written as DNA, the CDR3 is TGTGCCAGCAGCCTTGGGGGGGCGAATGAGCAGTTCTTC. This encodes CASSLGGANEQFF.